Sequencing of this T cell receptor (beta chain) was carried out in a study of blood T cell repertoires in COVID-19. Source study methods: Nucleated cell counts were estimated from reference gene primer amplification. Repertoires were generated with immunoSEQ multiplex PCR, while TCRdb's copy carries only in-frame clones and drops some. V and J calls and clone size are those listed in that table; D and trimming were worked out from the DNA. The sample holds 190,000 or so clones, around 84% seen once. The CDR3 length is 13 residues. Germline V CDR1 and CDR2: SGHAT, FQNNGV. V was pared by 6 bases and J by 8 bases, with 9 bases of the junction left unmatched.

The source is a man aged 40-55 years with active or convalescent COVID-19. The rearrangement joins TRBV11-2 to TRBJ1-2; 7 bases align to TRBD1. Sequenced input: peripheral blood. The CDR3 region is CASSSTGDQGYTF. In DNA, the CDR3 is TGTGCCAGCAGTTCAACAGGGGATCAGGGCTACACCTTC.